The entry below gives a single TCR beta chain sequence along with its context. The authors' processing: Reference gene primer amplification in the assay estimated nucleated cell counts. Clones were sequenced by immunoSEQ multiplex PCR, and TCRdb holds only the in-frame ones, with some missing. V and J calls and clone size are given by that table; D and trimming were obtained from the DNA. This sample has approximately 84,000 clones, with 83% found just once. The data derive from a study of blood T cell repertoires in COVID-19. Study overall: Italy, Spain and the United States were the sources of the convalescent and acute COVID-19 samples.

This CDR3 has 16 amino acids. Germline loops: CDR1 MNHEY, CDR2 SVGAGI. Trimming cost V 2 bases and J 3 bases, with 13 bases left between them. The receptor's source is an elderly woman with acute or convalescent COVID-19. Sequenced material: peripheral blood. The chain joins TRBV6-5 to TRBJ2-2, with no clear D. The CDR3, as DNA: TGTGCCAGCAGTTACGGGCTGCAGGTTTACACCGGGGAGCTGTTTTTT. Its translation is CASSYGLQVYTGELFF.